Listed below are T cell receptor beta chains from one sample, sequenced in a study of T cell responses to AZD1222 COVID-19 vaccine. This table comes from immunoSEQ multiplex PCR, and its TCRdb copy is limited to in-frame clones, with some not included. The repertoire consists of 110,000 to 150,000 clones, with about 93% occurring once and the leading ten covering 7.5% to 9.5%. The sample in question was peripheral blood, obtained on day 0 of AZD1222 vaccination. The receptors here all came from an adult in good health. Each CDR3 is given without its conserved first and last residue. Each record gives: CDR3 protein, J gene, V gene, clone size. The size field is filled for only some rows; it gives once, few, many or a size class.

CDR3aa: ASTRGGQNEQF; j_gene: TRBJ2-1; v_gene: TRBV7-9; abundance: NA
CDR3aa: ASSFSGESAQY; j_gene: TRBJ2-5; v_gene: TRBV7-2; abundance: NA
CDR3aa: ATRAGSTDTQY; j_gene: TRBJ2-3; v_gene: TRBV19; abundance: NA
CDR3aa: ASSYAPPDENSPLH; j_gene: TRBJ1-6; v_gene: TRBV6-5; abundance: NA
CDR3aa: ASSQPRERGGEAF; j_gene: TRBJ1-1; v_gene: TRBV4-1; abundance: NA
CDR3aa: ASSHEGLAGGFYNEQF; j_gene: TRBJ2-1; v_gene: TRBV4-3; abundance: once
CDR3aa: ASSRRTDSGNTIY; j_gene: TRBJ1-3; v_gene: TRBV7-9; abundance: NA
CDR3aa: ASSPGLAGGETQY; j_gene: TRBJ2-5; v_gene: TRBV7-2; abundance: NA
CDR3aa: ASSPRTAYTGELF; j_gene: TRBJ2-2; v_gene: TRBV5-6; abundance: once
CDR3aa: SASLQGGGAEAF; j_gene: TRBJ1-1; v_gene: TRBV20-1; abundance: NA
CDR3aa: ASSLVGTGKETQY; j_gene: TRBJ2-5; v_gene: TRBV5-6; abundance: NA
CDR3aa: ASSPRNYEQY; j_gene: TRBJ2-7; v_gene: TRBV5-6; abundance: NA
CDR3aa: ASMGTYGRNQPQH; j_gene: TRBJ1-5; v_gene: TRBV2; abundance: NA
CDR3aa: ASSQEVSGLTYEQY; j_gene: TRBJ2-7; v_gene: TRBV4-1; abundance: NA
CDR3aa: ASSEPGVYEQF; j_gene: TRBJ2-1; v_gene: TRBV2; abundance: NA
CDR3aa: ASSPYRQGNTEAF; j_gene: TRBJ1-1; v_gene: TRBV5-1; abundance: few
CDR3aa: ASSHLGQGGLYGYT; j_gene: TRBJ1-2; v_gene: TRBV4-1; abundance: NA
CDR3aa: ASITLGTGHSPLH; j_gene: TRBJ1-6; v_gene: TRBV6-5; abundance: NA
CDR3aa: ASSLAGQGAGNTIY; j_gene: TRBJ1-3; v_gene: TRBV7-9; abundance: few
CDR3aa: ASGVYGTEAF; j_gene: TRBJ1-1; v_gene: TRBV2; abundance: NA
CDR3aa: ASSLGPGSWGYT; j_gene: TRBJ1-2; v_gene: TRBV5-4; abundance: NA
CDR3aa: ASSLGFDATNEKLF; j_gene: TRBJ1-4; v_gene: TRBV7-9; abundance: NA
CDR3aa: ASSSQGLSGNTIY; j_gene: TRBJ1-3; v_gene: TRBV6-5; abundance: NA
CDR3aa: AWTRGTEAF; j_gene: TRBJ1-1; v_gene: TRBV30; abundance: NA
CDR3aa: ASSAGPVYGYT; j_gene: TRBJ1-2; v_gene: TRBV6-5; abundance: NA
CDR3aa: ASSLAPGVGYEQY; j_gene: TRBJ2-7; v_gene: TRBV5-1; abundance: NA
CDR3aa: ASSSNGNRNQPQH; j_gene: TRBJ1-5; v_gene: TRBV18; abundance: NA
CDR3aa: ASSFGYRNYGYT; j_gene: TRBJ1-2; v_gene: TRBV10-1; abundance: NA
CDR3aa: ASSIYKGDPFNSPLH; j_gene: TRBJ1-6; v_gene: TRBV19; abundance: NA
CDR3aa: ASSPRGLNSPLH; j_gene: TRBJ1-6; v_gene: TRBV5-5; abundance: NA
CDR3aa: ASSLNSPPETQY; j_gene: TRBJ2-5; v_gene: TRBV7-2; abundance: few
CDR3aa: ASSFSNSPLH; j_gene: TRBJ1-6; v_gene: TRBV28; abundance: once
CDR3aa: ASSLRSRPVYGYT; j_gene: TRBJ1-2; v_gene: TRBV28; abundance: NA
CDR3aa: ASSFDRSYNEQF; j_gene: TRBJ2-1; v_gene: TRBV7-2; abundance: NA
CDR3aa: ASSLYRTYNEQF; j_gene: TRBJ2-1; v_gene: TRBV5-6; abundance: NA
CDR3aa: ASSLFGTGSSPLH; j_gene: TRBJ1-6; v_gene: TRBV6-2/TRBV6-3; abundance: NA
CDR3aa: ASSSGSDNEKLF; j_gene: TRBJ1-4; v_gene: TRBV13; abundance: NA
CDR3aa: ASSRFGDRPTDTQY; j_gene: TRBJ2-3; v_gene: TRBV19; abundance: few
CDR3aa: ASSLPLSYYGYT; j_gene: TRBJ1-2; v_gene: TRBV6-6; abundance: NA
CDR3aa: AWSPLGGRWDTGELF; j_gene: TRBJ2-2; v_gene: TRBV30; abundance: NA
CDR3aa: ASSFRDSYGYT; j_gene: TRBJ1-2; v_gene: TRBV28; abundance: once
CDR3aa: ASSRQPGQGRSNQPQH; j_gene: TRBJ1-5; v_gene: TRBV3-1/TRBV3-2; abundance: NA
CDR3aa: ASSGRVGGEQF; j_gene: TRBJ2-1; v_gene: TRBV28; abundance: NA
CDR3aa: AWNPDQETQY; j_gene: TRBJ2-5; v_gene: TRBV30; abundance: once
CDR3aa: ASSYRGGAEGETQY; j_gene: TRBJ2-5; v_gene: TRBV6-6; abundance: NA
CDR3aa: ASSKALPPPPPYEQY; j_gene: TRBJ2-7; v_gene: TRBV21-1; abundance: NA
CDR3aa: ASIRDRQETQY; j_gene: TRBJ2-5; v_gene: TRBV6-6; abundance: NA
CDR3aa: ATSEEPGHPYGYT; j_gene: TRBJ1-2; v_gene: TRBV24-1; abundance: once
CDR3aa: ASSLAGGRNEQF; j_gene: TRBJ2-1; v_gene: TRBV28; abundance: NA
CDR3aa: ASSPEGLAGPWAYEQY; j_gene: TRBJ2-7; v_gene: TRBV11-3; abundance: NA
CDR3aa: ASRDGGTAYNEQF; j_gene: TRBJ2-1; v_gene: TRBV6-5; abundance: NA
CDR3aa: ASSGTGAVLVYEQY; j_gene: TRBJ2-7; v_gene: TRBV28; abundance: NA
CDR3aa: ASSLTTSTNSYNEQF; j_gene: TRBJ2-1; v_gene: TRBV5-6; abundance: few
CDR3aa: ASRHRLNTEAF; j_gene: TRBJ1-1; v_gene: TRBV12-3/TRBV12-4; abundance: NA
CDR3aa: ASSERGSQPQH; j_gene: TRBJ1-5; v_gene: TRBV6-1; abundance: NA